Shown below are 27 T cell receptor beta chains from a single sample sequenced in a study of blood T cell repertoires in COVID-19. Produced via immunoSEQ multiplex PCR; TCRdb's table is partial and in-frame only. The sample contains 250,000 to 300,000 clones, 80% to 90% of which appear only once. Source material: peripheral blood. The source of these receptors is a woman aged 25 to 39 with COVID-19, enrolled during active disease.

CDR3 in amino acids: CASQGTNEKLFF. In DNA, the CDR3 is TGTGCCAGCCAGGGAACTAATGAAAAACTGTTTTTT. V gene TRBV6-5 combines with J gene TRBJ1-4, with a weak D call TRBD1 (5 bases). The CDR3 is 12 amino acids. In germline, CDR1 is MNHEY, CDR2 SVGAGI. V dropped 8 bases and J dropped 1 base, with 5 bases sitting between them.

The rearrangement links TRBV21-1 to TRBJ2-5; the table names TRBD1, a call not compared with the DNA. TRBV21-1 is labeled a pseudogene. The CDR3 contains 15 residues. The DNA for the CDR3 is TGTGCCAGCAGCAAACCCGGGACAGGGAATGAGACCCAGTACTTC. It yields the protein CASSKPGTGNETQYF.

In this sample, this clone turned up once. The CDR3 region has the DNA TGCGCCAGCAGCCAAGCAACAGAACCCTCGGGACTCCGCTACGAGCAGTACTTC. This gives the protein CASSQATEPSGLRYEQYF. The chain couples TRBV4-1 to TRBJ2-7; D may be TRBD2 (6 bases). CDR1 and CDR2 from the germline V gene are MGHRA and YSYEKL. V was clipped by 1 base and J by 3 bases, with 22 bases between them. The CDR3 length is 18 residues.

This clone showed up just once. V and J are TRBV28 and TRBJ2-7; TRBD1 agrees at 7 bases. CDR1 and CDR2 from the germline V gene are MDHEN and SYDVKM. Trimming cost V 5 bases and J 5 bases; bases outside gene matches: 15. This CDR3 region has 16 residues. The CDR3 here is CASSPLKDRRVNEQYF. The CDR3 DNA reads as TGTGCCAGCAGTCCGCTTAAGGACAGGCGGGTCAACGAGCAGTACTTC.

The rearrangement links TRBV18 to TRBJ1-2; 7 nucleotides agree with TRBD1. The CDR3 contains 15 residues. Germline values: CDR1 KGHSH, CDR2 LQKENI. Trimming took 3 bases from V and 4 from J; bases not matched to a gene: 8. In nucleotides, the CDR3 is TGTGCCAGCTCACCTTACGACAGGGCTTTCTATGGCTACACCTTC. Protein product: CASSPYDRAFYGYTF.

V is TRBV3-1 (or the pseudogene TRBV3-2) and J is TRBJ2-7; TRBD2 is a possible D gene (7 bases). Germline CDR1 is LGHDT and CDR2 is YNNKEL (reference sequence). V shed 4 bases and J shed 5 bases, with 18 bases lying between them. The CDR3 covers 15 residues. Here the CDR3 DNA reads TGTGCCAGCAGCCCCACCCCGGGGGGCGTTCACGAGCAGTACTTC. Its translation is CASSPTPGGVHEQYF.

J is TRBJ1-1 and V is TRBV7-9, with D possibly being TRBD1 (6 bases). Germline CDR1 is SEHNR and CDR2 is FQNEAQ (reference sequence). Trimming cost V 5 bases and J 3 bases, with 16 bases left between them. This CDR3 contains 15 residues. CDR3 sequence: CASSTEGGADTEAFF. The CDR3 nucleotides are TGTGCCAGCAGCACCGAGGGGGGGGCTGACACTGAAGCTTTCTTT.

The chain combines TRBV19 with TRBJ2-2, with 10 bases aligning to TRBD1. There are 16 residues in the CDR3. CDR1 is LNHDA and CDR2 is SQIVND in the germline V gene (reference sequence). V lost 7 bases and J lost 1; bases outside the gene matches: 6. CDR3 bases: TGTGCCAGTACCACTCGGACAGGGGGGAACACCGGGGAGCTGTTTTTT. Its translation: CASTTRTGGNTGELFF. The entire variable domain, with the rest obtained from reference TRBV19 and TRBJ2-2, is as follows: DGGITQSPKYLFRKEGQNVTLSCEQNLNHDAMYWYRQDPGQGLRLIYYSQIVNDFQKGDIAEGYSVSREKKESFPLTVTSAQKNPTAFYLCASTTRTGGNTGELFFGEGSRLTVL.

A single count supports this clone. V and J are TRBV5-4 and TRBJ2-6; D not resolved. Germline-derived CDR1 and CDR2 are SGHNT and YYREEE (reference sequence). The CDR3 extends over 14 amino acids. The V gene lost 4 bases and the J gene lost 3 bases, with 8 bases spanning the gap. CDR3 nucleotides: TGTGCCAGCAGCCGGTTTTATGGGGCCAACGTCCTGACTTTC. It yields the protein CASSRFYGANVLTF.

In DNA form, the CDR3 reads TGTGCCAGTAGTATGACAAGGAACATTCAGTACTTC. Translation: CASSMTRNIQYF. V and J are TRBV19 and TRBJ2-4; no reliable D call. From germline, CDR1 is LNHDA and CDR2 SQIVND (reference sequence). Trimming took 3 bases from V and 7 from J, leaving 7 bases between them. This CDR3 region has 12 residues.

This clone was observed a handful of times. CDR3 sequence: CASSWRELDTEAFF. The CDR3 DNA reads TGTGCCAGCAGTTGGAGGGAGTTGGACACTGAAGCTTTCTTT. This chain uses TRBV6-2 or TRBV6-3 with TRBJ1-1; D gene unclear. CDR1 is MNHEY and CDR2 is SVGEGT in the germline V gene. This CDR3 region has 14 residues. V was shortened by 4 bases and J by 3 bases, with 12 bases between the two germline ends.

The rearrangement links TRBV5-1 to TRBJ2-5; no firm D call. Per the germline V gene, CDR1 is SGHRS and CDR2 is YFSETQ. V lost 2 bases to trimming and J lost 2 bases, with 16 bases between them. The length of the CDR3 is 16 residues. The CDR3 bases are TGCGCCAGCAGCTTCCGCTTTCGCGGCGATCAAGAGACCCAGTACTTC. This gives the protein CASSFRFRGDQETQYF.

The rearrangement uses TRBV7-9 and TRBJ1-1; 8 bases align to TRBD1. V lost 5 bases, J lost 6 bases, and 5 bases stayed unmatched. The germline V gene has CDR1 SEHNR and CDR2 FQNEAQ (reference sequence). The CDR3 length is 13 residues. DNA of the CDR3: TGTGCCAGCAGCCCCTCGACAGGGGCTGAAGCTTTCTTT. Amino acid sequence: CASSPSTGAEAFF. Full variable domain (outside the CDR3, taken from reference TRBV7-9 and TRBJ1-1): DTGVSQNPRHKITKRGQNVTFRCDPISEHNRLYWYRQTLGQGPEFLTYFQNEAQLEKSRLLSDRFSAERPKGSFSTLEIQRTEQGDSAMYLCASSPSTGAEAFFGQGTRLTVV.

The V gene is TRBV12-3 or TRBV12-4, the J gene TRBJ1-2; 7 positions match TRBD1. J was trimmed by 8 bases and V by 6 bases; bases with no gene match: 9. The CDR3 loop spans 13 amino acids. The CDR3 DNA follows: TGTGCCAGCAGCCAAAGGGGGCTTGAAGGCTACACCTTC. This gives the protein CASSQRGLEGYTF.

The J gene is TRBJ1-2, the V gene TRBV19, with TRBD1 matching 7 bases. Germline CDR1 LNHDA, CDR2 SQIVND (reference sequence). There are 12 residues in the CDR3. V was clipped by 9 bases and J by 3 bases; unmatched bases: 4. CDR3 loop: CASQGGDYGYTF. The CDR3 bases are TGTGCCAGCCAGGGGGGCGACTATGGCTACACCTTC.

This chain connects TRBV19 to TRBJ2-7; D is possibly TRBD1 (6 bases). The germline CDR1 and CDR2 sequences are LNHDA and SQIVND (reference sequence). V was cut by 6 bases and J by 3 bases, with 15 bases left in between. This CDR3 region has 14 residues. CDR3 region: CASSPGTLNYEQYF. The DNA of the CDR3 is TGTGCCAGTAGCCCCGGGACACTAAACTACGAGCAGTACTTC.

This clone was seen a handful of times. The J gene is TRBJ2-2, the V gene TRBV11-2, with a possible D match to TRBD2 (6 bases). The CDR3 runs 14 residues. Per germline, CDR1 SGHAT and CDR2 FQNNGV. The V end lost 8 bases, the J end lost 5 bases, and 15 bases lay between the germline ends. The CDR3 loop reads CASGLNIQTGELFF. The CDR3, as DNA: TGTGCCAGCGGACTAAATATACAAACCGGGGAGCTGTTTTTT.

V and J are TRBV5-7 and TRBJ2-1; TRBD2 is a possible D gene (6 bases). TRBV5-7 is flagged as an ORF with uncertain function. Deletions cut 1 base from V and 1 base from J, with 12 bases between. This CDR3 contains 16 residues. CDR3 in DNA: TGTGCCAGCAGCTTGACTGGAGGGGCGTCCTACAATGAGCAGTTCTTC. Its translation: CASSLTGGASYNEQFF.

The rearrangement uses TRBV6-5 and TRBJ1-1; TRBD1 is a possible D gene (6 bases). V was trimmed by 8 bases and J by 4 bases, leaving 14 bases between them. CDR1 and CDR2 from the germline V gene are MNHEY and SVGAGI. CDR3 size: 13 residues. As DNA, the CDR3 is TGTGCCAGCGAGACACAGGGACGCACTGAAGCTTTCTTT. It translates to CASETQGRTEAFF.

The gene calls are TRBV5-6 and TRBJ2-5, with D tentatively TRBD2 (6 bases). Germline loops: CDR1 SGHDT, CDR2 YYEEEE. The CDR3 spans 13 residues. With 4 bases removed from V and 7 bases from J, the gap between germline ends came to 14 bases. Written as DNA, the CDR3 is TGTGCCAGCAGCGAGGCGGGGTCCGGGACCCAGTACTTC. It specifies CASSEAGSGTQYF.

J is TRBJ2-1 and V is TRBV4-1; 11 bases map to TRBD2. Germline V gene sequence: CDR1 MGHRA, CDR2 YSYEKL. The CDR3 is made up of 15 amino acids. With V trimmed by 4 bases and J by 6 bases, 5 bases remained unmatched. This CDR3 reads CASSLGTSGFNEQFF. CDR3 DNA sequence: TGCGCCAGCAGCCTCGGGACTAGCGGATTCAATGAGCAGTTCTTC.

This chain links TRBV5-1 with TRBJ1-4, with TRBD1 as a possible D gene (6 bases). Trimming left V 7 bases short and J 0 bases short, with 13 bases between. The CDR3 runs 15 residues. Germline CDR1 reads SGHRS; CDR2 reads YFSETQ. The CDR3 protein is CASRPTGSTNEKLFF. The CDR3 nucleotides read TGCGCCAGCCGACCAACAGGGTCAACTAATGAAAAACTGTTTTTT.

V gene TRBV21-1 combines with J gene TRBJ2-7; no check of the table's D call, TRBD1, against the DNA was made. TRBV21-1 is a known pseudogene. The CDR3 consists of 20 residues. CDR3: CASSKGHHPRLGQGVYEQYF. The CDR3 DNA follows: TGTGCCAGCAGCAAAGGCCACCACCCCCGCCTAGGACAGGGGGTCTACGAGCAGTACTTC.

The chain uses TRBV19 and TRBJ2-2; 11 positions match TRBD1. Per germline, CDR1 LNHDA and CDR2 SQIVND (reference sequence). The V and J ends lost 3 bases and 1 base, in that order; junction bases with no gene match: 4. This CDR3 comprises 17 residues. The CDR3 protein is CASSIRGQGVNTGELFF. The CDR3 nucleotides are TGTGCCAGTAGTATTAGGGGACAGGGGGTGAACACCGGGGAGCTGTTTTTT. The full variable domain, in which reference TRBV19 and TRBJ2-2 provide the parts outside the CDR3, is DGGITQSPKYLFRKEGQNVTLSCEQNLNHDAMYWYRQDPGQGLRLIYYSQIVNDFQKGDIAEGYSVSREKKESFPLTVTSAQKNPTAFYLCASSIRGQGVNTGELFFGEGSRLTVL.

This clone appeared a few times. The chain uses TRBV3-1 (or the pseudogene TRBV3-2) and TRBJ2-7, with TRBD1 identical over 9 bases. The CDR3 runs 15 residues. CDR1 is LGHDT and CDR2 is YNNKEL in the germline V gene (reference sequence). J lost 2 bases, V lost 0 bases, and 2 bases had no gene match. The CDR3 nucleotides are TGTGCCAGCAGCCAAGATGGGACAGGGACCTACGAGCAGTACTTC. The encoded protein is CASSQDGTGTYEQYF.

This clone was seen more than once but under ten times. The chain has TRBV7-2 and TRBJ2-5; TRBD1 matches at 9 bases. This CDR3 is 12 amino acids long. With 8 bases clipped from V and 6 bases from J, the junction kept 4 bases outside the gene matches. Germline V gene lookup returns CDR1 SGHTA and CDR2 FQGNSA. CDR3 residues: CASGDRAQTQYF. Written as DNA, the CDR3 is TGTGCCAGCGGGGACAGGGCTCAGACCCAGTACTTC.

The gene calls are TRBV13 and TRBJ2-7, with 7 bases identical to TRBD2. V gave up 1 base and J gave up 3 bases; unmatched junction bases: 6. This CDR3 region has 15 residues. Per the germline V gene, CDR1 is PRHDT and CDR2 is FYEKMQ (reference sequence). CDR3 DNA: TGTGCCAGCAGCTTAGTGGGCGGGGGATACTACGAGCAGTACTTC. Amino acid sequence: CASSLVGGGYYEQYF.